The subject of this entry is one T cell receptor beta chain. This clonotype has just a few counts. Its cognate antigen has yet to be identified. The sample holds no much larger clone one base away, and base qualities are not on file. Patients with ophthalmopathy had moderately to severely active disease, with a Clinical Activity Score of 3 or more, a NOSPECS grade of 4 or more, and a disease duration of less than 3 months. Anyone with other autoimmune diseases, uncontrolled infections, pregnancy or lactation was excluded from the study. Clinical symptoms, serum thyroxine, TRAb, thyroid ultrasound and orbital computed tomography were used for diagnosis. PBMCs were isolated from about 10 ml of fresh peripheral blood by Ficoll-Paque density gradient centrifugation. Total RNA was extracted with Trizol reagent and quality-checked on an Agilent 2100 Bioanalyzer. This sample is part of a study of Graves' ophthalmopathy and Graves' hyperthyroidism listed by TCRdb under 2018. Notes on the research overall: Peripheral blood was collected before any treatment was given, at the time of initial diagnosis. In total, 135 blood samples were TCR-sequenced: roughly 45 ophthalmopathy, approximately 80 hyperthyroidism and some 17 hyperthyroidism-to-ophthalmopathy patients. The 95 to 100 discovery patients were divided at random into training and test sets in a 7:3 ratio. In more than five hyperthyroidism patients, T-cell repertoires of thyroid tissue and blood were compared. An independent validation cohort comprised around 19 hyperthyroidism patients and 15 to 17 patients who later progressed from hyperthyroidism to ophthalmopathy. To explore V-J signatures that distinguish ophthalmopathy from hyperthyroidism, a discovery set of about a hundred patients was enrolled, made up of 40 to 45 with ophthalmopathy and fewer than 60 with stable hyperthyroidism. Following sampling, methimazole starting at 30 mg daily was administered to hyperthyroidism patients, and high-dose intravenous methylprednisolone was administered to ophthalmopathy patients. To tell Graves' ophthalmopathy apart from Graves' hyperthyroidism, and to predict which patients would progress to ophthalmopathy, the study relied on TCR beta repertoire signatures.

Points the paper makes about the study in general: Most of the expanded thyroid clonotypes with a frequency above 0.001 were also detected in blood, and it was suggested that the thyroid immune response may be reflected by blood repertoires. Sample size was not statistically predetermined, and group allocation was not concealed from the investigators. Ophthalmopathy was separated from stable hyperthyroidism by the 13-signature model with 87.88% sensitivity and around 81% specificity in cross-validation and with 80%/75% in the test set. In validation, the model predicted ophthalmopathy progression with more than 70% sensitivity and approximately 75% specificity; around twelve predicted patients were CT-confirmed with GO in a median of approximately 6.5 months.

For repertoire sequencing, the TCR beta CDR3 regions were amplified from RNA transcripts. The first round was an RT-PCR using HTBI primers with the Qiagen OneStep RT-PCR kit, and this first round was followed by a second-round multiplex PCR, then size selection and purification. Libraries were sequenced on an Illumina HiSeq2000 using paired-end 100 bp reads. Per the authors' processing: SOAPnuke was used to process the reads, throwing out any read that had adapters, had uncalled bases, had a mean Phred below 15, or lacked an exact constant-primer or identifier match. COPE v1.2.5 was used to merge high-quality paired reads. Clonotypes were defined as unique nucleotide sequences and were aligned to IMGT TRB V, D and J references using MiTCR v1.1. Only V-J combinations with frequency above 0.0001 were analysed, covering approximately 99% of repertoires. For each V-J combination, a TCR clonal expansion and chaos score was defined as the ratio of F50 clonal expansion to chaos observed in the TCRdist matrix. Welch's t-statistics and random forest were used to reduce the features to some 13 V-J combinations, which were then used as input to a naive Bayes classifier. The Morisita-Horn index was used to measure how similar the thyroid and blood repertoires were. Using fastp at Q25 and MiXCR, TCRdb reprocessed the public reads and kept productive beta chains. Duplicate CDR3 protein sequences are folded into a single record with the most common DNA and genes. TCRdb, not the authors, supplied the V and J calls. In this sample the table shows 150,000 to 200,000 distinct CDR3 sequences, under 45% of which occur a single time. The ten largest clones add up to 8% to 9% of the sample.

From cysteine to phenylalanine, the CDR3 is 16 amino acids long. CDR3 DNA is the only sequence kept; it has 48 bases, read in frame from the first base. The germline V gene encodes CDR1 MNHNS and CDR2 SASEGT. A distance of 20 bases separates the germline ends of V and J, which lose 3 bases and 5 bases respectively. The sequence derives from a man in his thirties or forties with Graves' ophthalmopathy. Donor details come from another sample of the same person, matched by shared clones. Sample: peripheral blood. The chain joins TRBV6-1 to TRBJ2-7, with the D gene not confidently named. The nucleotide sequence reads TGTGCCAGCAGTGACCAGGCAGGCGCAACGGTCGACGAGCAGTACTTC. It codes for CASSDQAGATVDEQYF.